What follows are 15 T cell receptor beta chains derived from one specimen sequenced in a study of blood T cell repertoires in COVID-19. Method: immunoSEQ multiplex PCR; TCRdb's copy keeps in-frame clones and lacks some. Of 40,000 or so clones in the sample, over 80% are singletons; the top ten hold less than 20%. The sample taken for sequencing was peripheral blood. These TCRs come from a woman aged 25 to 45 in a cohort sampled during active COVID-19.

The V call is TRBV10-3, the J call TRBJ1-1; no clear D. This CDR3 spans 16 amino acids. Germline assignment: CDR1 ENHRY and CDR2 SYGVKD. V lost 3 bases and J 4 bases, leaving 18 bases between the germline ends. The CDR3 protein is CAISEINSGSGTEAFF. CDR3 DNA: TGTGCCATCAGTGAAATCAATTCAGGCAGCGGCACTGAAGCTTTCTTT.

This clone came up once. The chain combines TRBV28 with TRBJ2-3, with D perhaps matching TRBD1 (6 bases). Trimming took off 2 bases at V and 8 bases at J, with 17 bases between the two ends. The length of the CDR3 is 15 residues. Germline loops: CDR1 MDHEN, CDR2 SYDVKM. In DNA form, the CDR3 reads TGTGCCAGCAGTTTAGGGTTGGGGGCAGGAGGTACGCAGTATTTT. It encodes CASSLGLGAGGTQYF.

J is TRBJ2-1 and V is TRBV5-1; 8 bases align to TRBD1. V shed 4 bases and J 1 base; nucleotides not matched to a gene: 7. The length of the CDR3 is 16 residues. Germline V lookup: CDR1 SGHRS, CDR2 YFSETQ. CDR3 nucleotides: TGCGCCAGCAGCATCGGACAGGGTGTGTCCTACAATGAGCAGTTCTTC. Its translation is CASSIGQGVSYNEQFF.

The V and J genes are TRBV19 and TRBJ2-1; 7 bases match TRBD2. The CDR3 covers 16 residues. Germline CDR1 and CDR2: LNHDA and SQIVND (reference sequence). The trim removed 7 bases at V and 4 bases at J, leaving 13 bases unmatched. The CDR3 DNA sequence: TGTGCCAGTAAAAACGAGCGGGGTCGGCGGTACAATGAGCAGTTCTTC. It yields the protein CASKNERGRRYNEQFF.

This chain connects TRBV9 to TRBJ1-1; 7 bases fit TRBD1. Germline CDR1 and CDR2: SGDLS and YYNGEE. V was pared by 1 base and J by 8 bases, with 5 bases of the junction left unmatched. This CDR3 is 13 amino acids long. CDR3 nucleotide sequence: TGTGCCAGCAGCGTAACTGACAGGGTGGAAGCTTTCTTT. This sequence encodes CASSVTDRVEAFF.

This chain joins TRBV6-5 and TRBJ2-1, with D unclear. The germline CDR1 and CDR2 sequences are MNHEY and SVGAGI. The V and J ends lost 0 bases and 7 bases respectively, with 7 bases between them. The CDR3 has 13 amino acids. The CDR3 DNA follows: TGTGCCAGCAGTTACTCCACATCTAATGAGCAGTTCTTC. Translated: CASSYSTSNEQFF.

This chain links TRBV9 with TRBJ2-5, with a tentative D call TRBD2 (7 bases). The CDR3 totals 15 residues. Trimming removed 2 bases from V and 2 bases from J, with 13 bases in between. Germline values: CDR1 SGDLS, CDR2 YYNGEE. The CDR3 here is CASSVGGPRQETQYF. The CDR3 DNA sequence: TGTGCCAGCAGCGTCGGGGGGCCAAGGCAAGAGACCCAGTACTTC. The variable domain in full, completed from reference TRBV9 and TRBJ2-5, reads DSGVTQTPKHLITATGQRVTLRCSPRSGDLSVYWYQQSLDQGLQFLIQYYNGEERAKGNILERFSAQQFPDLHSELNLSSLELGDSALYFCASSVGGPRQETQYFGPGTRLLVL.

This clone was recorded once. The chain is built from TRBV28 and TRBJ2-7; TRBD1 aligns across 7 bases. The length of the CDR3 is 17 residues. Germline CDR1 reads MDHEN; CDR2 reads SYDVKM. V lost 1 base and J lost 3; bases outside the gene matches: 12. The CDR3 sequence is CASSLLLGTANVYEQYF. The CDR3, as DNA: TGTGCCAGCAGTTTATTACTAGGGACAGCGAACGTCTACGAGCAGTACTTC.

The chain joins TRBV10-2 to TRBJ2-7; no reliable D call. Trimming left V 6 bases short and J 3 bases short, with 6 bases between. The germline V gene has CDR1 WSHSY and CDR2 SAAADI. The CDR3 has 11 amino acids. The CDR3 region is CASSYSYEQYF. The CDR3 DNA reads TGCGCCAGCAGCTATAGCTACGAGCAGTACTTC.

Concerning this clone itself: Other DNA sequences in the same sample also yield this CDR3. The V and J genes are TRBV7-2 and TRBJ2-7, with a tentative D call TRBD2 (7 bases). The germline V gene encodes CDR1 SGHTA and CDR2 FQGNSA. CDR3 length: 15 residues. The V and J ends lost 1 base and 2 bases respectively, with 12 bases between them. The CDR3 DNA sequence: TGTGCCAGCAGCTTAGGGGGGGGCGGCACCTACGAGCAGTACTTC. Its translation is CASSLGGGGTYEQYF.

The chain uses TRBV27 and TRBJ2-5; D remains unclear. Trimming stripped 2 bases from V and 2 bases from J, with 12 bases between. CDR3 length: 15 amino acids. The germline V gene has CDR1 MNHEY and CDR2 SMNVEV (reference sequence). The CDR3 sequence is CASSLVLAEQETQYF. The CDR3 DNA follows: TGTGCCAGCAGTTTAGTATTGGCAGAACAAGAGACCCAGTACTTC.

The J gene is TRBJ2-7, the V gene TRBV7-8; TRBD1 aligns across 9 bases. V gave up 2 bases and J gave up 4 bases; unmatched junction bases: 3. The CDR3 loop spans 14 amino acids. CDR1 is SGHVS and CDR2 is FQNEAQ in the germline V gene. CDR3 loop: CASSLRTGVYEQYF. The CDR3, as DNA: TGTGCCAGCAGCTTAAGGACAGGGGTTTACGAGCAGTACTTC.

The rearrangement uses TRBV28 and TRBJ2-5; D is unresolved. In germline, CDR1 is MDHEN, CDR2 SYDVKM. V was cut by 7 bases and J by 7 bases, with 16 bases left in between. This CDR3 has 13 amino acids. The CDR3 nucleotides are TGTGCCAGCACCCCTTCCGCGGTTGGGACCCAGTACTTC. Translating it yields CASTPSAVGTQYF.

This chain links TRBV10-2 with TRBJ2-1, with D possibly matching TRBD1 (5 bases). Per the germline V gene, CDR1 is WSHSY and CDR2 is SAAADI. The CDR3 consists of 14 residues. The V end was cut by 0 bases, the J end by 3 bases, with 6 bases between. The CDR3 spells CASSESTVYNEQFF. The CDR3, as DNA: TGCGCCAGCAGTGAGTCGACAGTCTACAATGAGCAGTTCTTC.

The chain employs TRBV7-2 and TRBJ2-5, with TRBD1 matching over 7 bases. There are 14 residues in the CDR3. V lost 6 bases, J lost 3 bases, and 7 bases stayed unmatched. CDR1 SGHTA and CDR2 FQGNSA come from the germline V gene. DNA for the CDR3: TGTGCCAGCAGGACTACAGGGGCCAAAGAGACCCAGTACTTC. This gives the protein CASRTTGAKETQYF.